Listed below are T cell receptor beta chains from one sample, sequenced in a study of blood T cells in healthy people across ages. Via MiXCR, TCRdb re-called the 5' RACE reads, giving one row per CDR3 protein. The table includes more than 800,000 distinct CDR3 sequences, roughly 26% detected once. Sequenced: blood. The receptors shown here come from a woman of 80 years or more in good health. Both conserved end residues are part of each CDR3. The D gene is left open where the match is weak. Size values are once, few and many counts, or a class for expanded clones, and some rows have none.

NA,TRBJ2-1,TRBD1,TRBV25-1,TGTGCCAGCAGTGGACAGGGGCGCGAGCAGTTCTTC,CASSGQGREQFF
many,TRBJ2-1,TRBD2,TRBV7-2,TGTGCCAGCAGCTCAGAGCGGGGGCTATACAATGAGCAGTTCTTC,CASSSERGLYNEQFF
NA,TRBJ1-1,NA,TRBV25-1,TGTGCCAGCAGTGAATTCCCAAACACTGAAGCTTTCTTT,CASSEFPNTEAFF
many,TRBJ2-7,TRBD2,TRBV5-1,TGCGCCAGCAGGCTAGCGGGTGAAGGGGAGCAGTACTTC,CASRLAGEGEQYF
many,TRBJ1-5,NA,TRBV7-2,TGTGCCAGCAGCTTAGAACAGGGCGTCAATCAGCCCCAGCATTTT,CASSLEQGVNQPQHF
NA,TRBJ2-1,NA,TRBV19,TGTGCCGGTACTCGGGACTCGCACGTGGGGTATGAGCAGTTCTTC,CAGTRDSHVGYEQFF
NA,TRBJ2-5,NA,TRBV12-3/TRBV12-4,TGTGCCAGCAGTTTACAGGGCTCTCAGCAGTACTTC,CASSLQGSQQYF
NA,TRBJ1-4,NA,TRBV4-3,TGCGCCAGCAGCCAAGATCTCCTGTGGCAGGCAACTAATGAAAAACTGTTTTTT,CASSQDLLWQATNEKLFF
NA,TRBJ1-2,NA,TRBV18,TGTGCCGGCTCACCTAATTCCCAGGGGAACTATGGCTACACCTTC,CAGSPNSQGNYGYTF
many,TRBJ1-6,TRBD1,TRBV28,TGTGCCAGCAGACTACCAGGGGGTTCACCCCTCCACTTT,CASRLPGGSPLHF
NA,TRBJ1-1,NA,TRBV20-1,TGCAGTGCTAGAGTCCCCGACAGACTGAACACTGAAGCTTTCTTT,CSARVPDRLNTEAFF
many,TRBJ2-3,NA,TRBV20-1,TGCAGTGCTAGAGATCAAGGGTGGGATACGCAGTATTTT,CSARDQGWDTQYF
NA,TRBJ1-1,TRBD1,TRBV25-1,TGTGCCAGCAGTGAATGGACAGGACTGAACACTGAAGCTTTCTTT,CASSEWTGLNTEAFF
NA,TRBJ1-2,TRBD1,TRBV12-3/TRBV12-4,TGTGCCAGCAGTCTTAACGCTGGCAGGGGGCCCTATGGCTACACCTTC,CASSLNAGRGPYGYTF
NA,TRBJ2-7,TRBD2,TRBV9,TGTGCCAGCAGCGTAGGCGGGGGACCTTACAATGAGCAGTACTTC,CASSVGGGPYNEQYF
many,TRBJ2-1,TRBD2,TRBV14,TGTGCCAGCAGCCAAGGCCTGTCCCCGAGCGGGGCTAGAGGGGAGCAGTTCTTC,CASSQGLSPSGARGEQFF
NA,TRBJ2-4,NA,TRBV5-1,TGCGCCAGGGGAGAGATACCCCAGGCCAAAAACATTCAGTACTTC,CARGEIPQAKNIQYF
few,TRBJ1-1,NA,TRBV12-3/TRBV12-4,TGTGCCAGCAGTAGGGGTGTCACTGAAGCTTTCTTT,CASSRGVTEAFF
many,TRBJ2-4,TRBD2,TRBV20-1,TGCAGTGCTAGAGCTTTTAGCGGGGGGATAGCCAAAAACATTCAGTACTTC,CSARAFSGGIAKNIQYF
many,TRBJ2-7,TRBD1,TRBV20-1,TGCAGTGCTAACGAGGGGACAGTGTCCTACGAGCAGTACTTC,CSANEGTVSYEQYF
NA,TRBJ2-1,NA,TRBV7-3,TGTGCCAGCAGCGCGCTACAGGGGAGGGGTGAGCAGTTCTTC,CASSALQGRGEQFF
NA,TRBJ1-5,NA,TRBV7-9,TGTGCCAGCAGCTCATCAGGAGAGGGGCATCAGCCCCAGCATTTT,CASSSSGEGHQPQHF
few,TRBJ2-1,NA,TRBV2,TGTGCCAGCAGTGAAGATGGGAGGGGGGCGTACAATGAGCAGTTCTTC,CASSEDGRGAYNEQFF
many,TRBJ2-3,TRBD2,TRBV7-2,TGTGCCAGCAGCTTCACTAGCGGGGGGGCGGTGGATACGCAGTATTTT,CASSFTSGGAVDTQYF
NA,TRBJ2-5,NA,TRBV7-2,TGTGCCAGCAGCTTATATTTGGGCTTCTCCAGAGAGGGCTCCTACAATGAGCAGTACTTC,CASSLYLGFSREGSYNEQYF
many,TRBJ2-1,NA,TRBV14,TGTGCCAGCAGCCAAGCCGGGGCGTACAATGAGCAGTTCTTC,CASSQAGAYNEQFF
few,TRBJ1-4,NA,TRBV6-5,TGTGCCAGCAGTTCGACTCGGATCCGTGAGAATGAAAAACTGTTTTTT,CASSSTRIRENEKLFF
NA,TRBJ2-7,NA,TRBV12-3/TRBV12-4,TGTGCCAGCAGCCAAACTAGATACGAGCAGTACTTC,CASSQTRYEQYF
many,TRBJ2-3,TRBD1,TRBV2,TGTGCCAGCAGCGCCCGGGACAGGGTCACAGATACGCAGTATTTT,CASSARDRVTDTQYF
NA,TRBJ2-7,TRBD1,TRBV7-8,TGTGCCAGCAGCTTAGGGACAGGGGGACTTACCCTTGTTCAGTACTTC,CASSLGTGGLTLVQYF
many,TRBJ2-5,NA,TRBV20-1,TGCAGTGCTCGTGCGGGGTCCACGGGGGAGACCCAGTACTTC,CSARAGSTGETQYF
NA,TRBJ2-1,NA,TRBV5-1,TGCGCCAGCAGCGGAACCGGGACTTATTCTGACTACAATGAGCAGTTCTTC,CASSGTGTYSDYNEQFF
few,TRBJ1-1,NA,TRBV3-1,TGTGCCAGCAGCCAAGCCTATCAGGGTAACACTGAAGCTTTCTTT,CASSQAYQGNTEAFF
many,TRBJ1-2,TRBD1,TRBV12-3/TRBV12-4,TGTGCCAGCAGTTCCCGGACAGGGGGCGCAAATGGCTACACCTTC,CASSSRTGGANGYTF
NA,TRBJ2-5,NA,TRBV7-2,TGTGCCAGCAGCTACAATCGAGAGGCCCAGTACTTC,CASSYNREAQYF
few,TRBJ1-1,NA,TRBV27,TGTGCCAGCAGTTTACGGTGGGATTCCACTGAAGCTTTCTTT,CASSLRWDSTEAFF
many,TRBJ2-4,NA,TRBV6-5,TGTGCCAGCAGTTACGGTCAAACGTTAGCCAAAAACATTCAGTACTTC,CASSYGQTLAKNIQYF
many,TRBJ2-5,NA,TRBV5-1,TGCGCCAGCAGCTTTCAGGCAGACCAAGAGACCCAGTACTTC,CASSFQADQETQYF
many,TRBJ2-1,NA,TRBV10-3,TGTGCCATCAGTGAGTCAGGGGGTGGTTACAATGAGCAGTTCTTC,CAISESGGGYNEQFF
many,TRBJ1-2,NA,TRBV3-1,TGTGCCAGCAGCCAAGATGTGGGTGGCTACACCTTC,CASSQDVGGYTF
many,TRBJ1-1,NA,TRBV7-9,TGTGCCAGCAGCCCATCCGGCAGGTTGAACACTGAAGCTTTCTTT,CASSPSGRLNTEAFF
NA,TRBJ1-1,TRBD1,TRBV29-1,TGCAGCGTTCTGGGACAGGGGTATGGTGAAGCTTTCTTT,CSVLGQGYGEAFF